This T cell receptor beta chain was sequenced in a study of vaccination effects on CD4 cells after COVID-19. The overall study: Viral peptide pools were used in the ViraFEST assay to expand antigen-specific CD4+ T cells, and sequencing came afterward. A density of fewer than 2.5 million PBMC per well was used; these cells were cultured with about 10 IU/ml IL-2 and roughly 10 ug/ml peptides. After the second dose, samples were taken at median day 72. Study conclusions and caveats: At late timepoints after vaccination, vaccine- and infection-induced clones shrank markedly.

Subsequent to ten to eleven days of culture, CD4+ T cells were isolated. It was two doses of either the BNT162b2 or mRNA-1273 vaccine that participants received. Data came from immunoSEQ multiplex PCR; TCRdb stores just in-frame clones and leaves some out. The sample has just under 75,000 clones, 73% seen once; the top ten hold 2% to 3%. Looked up from germline, CDR1 is ENHRY and CDR2 is SYGVKD. CDR3 length equals 15 residues. The trim removed 3 bases at V and 3 bases at J, leaving 4 bases unmatched. Comments on this clone: Antigen specificity is unknown.

The gene calls are TRBV10-3 and TRBJ2-1; 8 bases are shared with TRBD2. Sample: CD4+ T cells from PBMCs cultured without peptide, taken after COVID-19 vaccination. This TCR derives from a human donor who received a COVID-19 vaccine. The CDR3, as DNA: TGTGCCATCAGTGACCCCGGGGGGGTCTACAATGAGCAGTTCTTC. Translating it yields CAISDPGGVYNEQFF.